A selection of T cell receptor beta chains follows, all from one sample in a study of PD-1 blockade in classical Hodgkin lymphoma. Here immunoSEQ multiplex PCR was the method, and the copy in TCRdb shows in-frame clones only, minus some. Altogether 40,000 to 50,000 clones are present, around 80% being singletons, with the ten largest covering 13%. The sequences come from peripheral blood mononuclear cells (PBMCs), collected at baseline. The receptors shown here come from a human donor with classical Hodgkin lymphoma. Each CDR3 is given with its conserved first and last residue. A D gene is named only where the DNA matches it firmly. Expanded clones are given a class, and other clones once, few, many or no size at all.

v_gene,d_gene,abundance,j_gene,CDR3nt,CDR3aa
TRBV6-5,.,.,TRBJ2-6,TGTGCCACCGTTACGGGGTCCTCTGGGGCCAACGTCCTGACTTTC,CATVTGSSGANVLTF
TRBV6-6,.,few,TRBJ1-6,TGTGCCAGCAGTTCTCCGGGGAGCTCCTATAATTCACCCCTCCACTTT,CASSSPGSSYNSPLHF
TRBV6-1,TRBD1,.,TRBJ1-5,TGTGCCAGCAGTGATTCTGGGACAGGGGGCGCCGGGATTGATTTT,CASSDSGTGGAGIDF
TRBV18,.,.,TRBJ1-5,TGTGCCAGCTCACCACCGGGCACTTCCAATCAGCCCCAGCATTTT,CASSPPGTSNQPQHF
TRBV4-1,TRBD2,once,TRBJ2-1,TGCGCCAGCAGCCCAGATCCGGGGGGAGAGGCCAATGAGCAGTTCTTC,CASSPDPGGEANEQFF
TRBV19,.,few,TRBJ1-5,TGTGCCAGTGACGTCTTTGGTCAGCCCCAGCATTTT,CASDVFGQPQHF
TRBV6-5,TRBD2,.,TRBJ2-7,TGTGCCAGCAGCAACCAGCAGCGGGGGGGCAGAGAGCAGTACTTC,CASSNQQRGGREQYF
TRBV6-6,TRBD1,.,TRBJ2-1,TGTGCCGGAAGGACAGGGAATGAGCAGTTCTTC,CAGRTGNEQFF
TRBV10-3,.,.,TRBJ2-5,TGTGCCATCAGCGGGGGAGAGACCCAGTACTTC,CAISGGETQYF
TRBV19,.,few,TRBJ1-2,TGTGCCAGTAGTATAGGAGGGGTCGACTATGGCTACACCTTC,CASSIGGVDYGYTF
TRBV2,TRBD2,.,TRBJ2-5,TGTGCCATCGGGGGGATACAAGAGACCCAGTACTTC,CAIGGIQETQYF
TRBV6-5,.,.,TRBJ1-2,TGTGCCAGCAGTCCCGGGACCGAGATTGGCTACACCTTC,CASSPGTEIGYTF
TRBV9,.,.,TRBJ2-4,TGTGCCAGCAGCCCTAGTGGGAACATTCAGTACTTC,CASSPSGNIQYF
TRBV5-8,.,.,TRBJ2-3,TGTGCCAGCAGCTTGAGACAGAGATTTTCGGATACGCAGTATTTT,CASSLRQRFSDTQYF
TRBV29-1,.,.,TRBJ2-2,TGCAGCGTTGTGGACTCTGCCGGGGAGCTGTTTTTT,CSVVDSAGELFF
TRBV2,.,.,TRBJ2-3,TGTGCCAGCACCACAGGGACAGATACGCAGTATTTT,CASTTGTDTQYF
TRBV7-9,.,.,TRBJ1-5,TGTGCCAGCAGTTTAAGAGTCGGCGGACTTAATCAGCCCCAGCATTTT,CASSLRVGGLNQPQHF
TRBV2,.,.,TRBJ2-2,TGTGCCAGCCTCGACAACCGGAGGACTCCATCGCTGTTTTTT,CASLDNRRTPSLFF
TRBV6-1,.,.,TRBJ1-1,TGTGCCAGCAGTGTCGTCGGTGGGGGGAACACTGAAGCTTTCTTT,CASSVVGGGNTEAFF
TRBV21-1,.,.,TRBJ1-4,TGTGCCAGCAGCAAGTCCACGTCAAATGCAACTAATGAAAAACTGTTTTTT,CASSKSTSNATNEKLFF
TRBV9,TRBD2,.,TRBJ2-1,TGTGCCAGCAGCGTTAGCGGGGGGCCCTACAATGAGCAGTTCTTC,CASSVSGGPYNEQFF
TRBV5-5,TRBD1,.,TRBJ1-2,TGTGCCAGCAGAGAAACCCGGGACAGCTATGGCTACACCTTC,CASRETRDSYGYTF
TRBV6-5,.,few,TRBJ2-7,TGTGCCAGCTCCCAGGTGGGGTCCTACGAGCAGTACTTC,CASSQVGSYEQYF
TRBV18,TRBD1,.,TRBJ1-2,TGTGCCAGCTCACCGACAGGGGCCTATGGCTACACCTTC,CASSPTGAYGYTF
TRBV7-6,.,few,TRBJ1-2,TGTGCCAGCAGCTTATCCCTCGGACCCTATGGCTACACCTTC,CASSLSLGPYGYTF
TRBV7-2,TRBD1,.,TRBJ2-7,TGTGCCAGCAGCTTGGACAGGGGTGCCTACGAGCAGTACTTC,CASSLDRGAYEQYF
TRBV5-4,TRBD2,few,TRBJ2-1,TGTGCCAGCAGTCCGACTAGCGGGGGTTACAATGAGCAGTTCTTC,CASSPTSGGYNEQFF
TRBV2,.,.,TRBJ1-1,TGTGCCAGCAGTGCCCTCGTGGGGGCCGGCACTGAAGCTTTCTTT,CASSALVGAGTEAFF
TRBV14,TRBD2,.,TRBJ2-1,TGTGCCAGCAGCCACGGGGGGGCCCTCTACAATGAGCAGTTCTTC,CASSHGGALYNEQFF
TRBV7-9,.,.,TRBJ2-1,TGTGCCAGCAGCCCTCAGGGGGGGAATGAGCAGTTCTTC,CASSPQGGNEQFF
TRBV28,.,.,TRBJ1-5,TGTGCCAGCACCACCACCGAAGCGCCCCAGCATTTT,CASTTTEAPQHF
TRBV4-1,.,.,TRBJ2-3,TGCGCCAGCAGCCAAGATAGGGAGGATACGCAGTATTTT,CASSQDREDTQYF
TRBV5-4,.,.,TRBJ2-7,TGTGCCAGCAGCTTGGTAGGTGGGGGGGCTGTCGAGCAGTACTTC,CASSLVGGGAVEQYF
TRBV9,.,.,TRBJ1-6,TGTGCCAGCAGCGTCACAGGGTCCCCTTCACCCCTCCACTTT,CASSVTGSPSPLHF
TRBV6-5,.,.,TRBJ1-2,TGTGCCAGCAGTTACTCCGGGCAGGGTTATGGCTACACCTTC,CASSYSGQGYGYTF
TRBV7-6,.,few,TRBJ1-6,TGTGCCAGCAGCTTAGGTCTTGTAGGTTCACCCCTCCACTTT,CASSLGLVGSPLHF
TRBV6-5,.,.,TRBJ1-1,TGTGCCAGCAGTTCCGTTAGGGAGACTGAAGCTTTCTTT,CASSSVRETEAFF
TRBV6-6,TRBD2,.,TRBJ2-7,TGTGCCAGCAGTTCCGGGACTAGCGGCTACGAGCAGTACTTC,CASSSGTSGYEQYF
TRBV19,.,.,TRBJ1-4,TGTGCCAGTAGCTCTCCGGGACATCAAAATGAAAAACTGTTTTTT,CASSSPGHQNEKLFF
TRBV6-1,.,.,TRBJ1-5,TGTGCCAGCAAGAGGGGCAGCCAGTCGGATCAGCCCCAGCATTTT,CASKRGSQSDQPQHF
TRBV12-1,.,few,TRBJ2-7,TGTGCCAGCAGTTCTAGGGGGGAAGCCTACGAGCAGTACTTC,CASSSRGEAYEQYF
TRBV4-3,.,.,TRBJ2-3,TGCGCCAGCAGCACACCCCCCCGCGTACCCACAGATACGCAGTATTTT,CASSTPPRVPTDTQYF
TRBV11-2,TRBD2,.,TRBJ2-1,TGTGCCAGCAGCTTAGATGGCGGGGGGGCTAACAATGAGCAGTTCTTC,CASSLDGGGANNEQFF
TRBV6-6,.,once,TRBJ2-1,TGTGCCAGCAGTTACTCCCGACCGGTAGTCGGTGAGCAGTTCTTC,CASSYSRPVVGEQFF
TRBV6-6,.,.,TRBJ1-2,TGTGCCAGCGGACGTCAGGGGTCCTATGGCTACACCTTC,CASGRQGSYGYTF
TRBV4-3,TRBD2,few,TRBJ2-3,TGCGCCAGCAGCCAAGACGACCAGCCGGGACTAGATGCGCAGTATTTT,CASSQDDQPGLDAQYF
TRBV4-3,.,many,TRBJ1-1,TGCGCCAGCAGCCAAGGAAGTGACACTGAAGCTTTCTTT,CASSQGSDTEAFF
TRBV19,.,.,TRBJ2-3,TGTGCCAGTAGTATAGGGGTCAGCACAGATACGCAGTATTTT,CASSIGVSTDTQYF
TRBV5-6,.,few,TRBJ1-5,TGTGCCAGCAGCGTGACCCGGGGGGTGAATAGCAATCAGCCCCAGCATTTT,CASSVTRGVNSNQPQHF
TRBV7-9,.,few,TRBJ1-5,TGTGCCAGCAGCTTACGGGGACAGCCCCAGCATTTT,CASSLRGQPQHF
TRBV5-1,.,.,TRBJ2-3,TGCGCCAGCAGCTTGGGTATCGGACAGACCGCAGATACGCAGTATTTT,CASSLGIGQTADTQYF
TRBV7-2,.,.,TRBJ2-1,TGTGCCAGCAGCTTTGGAGAGGGGCAGTTCTTC,CASSFGEGQFF
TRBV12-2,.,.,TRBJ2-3,TGTGCAAGTCGTTCGCCCACAGATACGCAGTATTTT,CASRSPTDTQYF
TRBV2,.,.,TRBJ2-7,TGTGCCAGCAGTGAAGCGCTGGCTTGGAGCACGTCTGAGGAGGAGCAGTACTTC,CASSEALAWSTSEEEQYF
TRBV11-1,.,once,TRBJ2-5,TGTGCCAGCAGCTTAAAAATCAGGCAGGGGCCCCAAGAGACCCAGTACTTC,CASSLKIRQGPQETQYF